This TCR beta chain was found in a study of PD-1 blockade in classical Hodgkin lymphoma. Data came from immunoSEQ multiplex PCR; TCRdb stores just in-frame clones and leaves some out. The table shows 20,000 or so clones, with roughly three quarters occurring only once. Concerning this clone itself: Its specificity is unknown.

Germline CDR1 reads PRHDT; CDR2 reads FYEKMQ (reference sequence). The CDR3 contains 13 residues. J gave up 5 bases and V 6 bases, and 4 bases lay outside the gene matches. Overall study findings and caveats: Prior to therapy, complete responders displayed diversity much like that of newly diagnosed patients. A significant rise in TCR diversity by C4D1 was seen for CD4+ but not CD8+ cells.

The time point here: cycle 4 day 1 (C4D1), after 5 to 7 weeks of nivolumab. Following autologous stem cell transplantation, relapse occurred in every patient, and exposure to brentuximab vedotin varied. The source was peripheral blood mononuclear cells (PBMCs), collected before the fourth cycle of nivolumab. This sequence was found in a human donor with classical Hodgkin lymphoma. The chain recombines TRBV13 with TRBJ2-5; 9 bases map to TRBD1. The CDR3 is CASRWTGVETQYF. The CDR3 bases are TGTGCCAGCAGGTGGACAGGGGTTGAGACCCAGTACTTC.